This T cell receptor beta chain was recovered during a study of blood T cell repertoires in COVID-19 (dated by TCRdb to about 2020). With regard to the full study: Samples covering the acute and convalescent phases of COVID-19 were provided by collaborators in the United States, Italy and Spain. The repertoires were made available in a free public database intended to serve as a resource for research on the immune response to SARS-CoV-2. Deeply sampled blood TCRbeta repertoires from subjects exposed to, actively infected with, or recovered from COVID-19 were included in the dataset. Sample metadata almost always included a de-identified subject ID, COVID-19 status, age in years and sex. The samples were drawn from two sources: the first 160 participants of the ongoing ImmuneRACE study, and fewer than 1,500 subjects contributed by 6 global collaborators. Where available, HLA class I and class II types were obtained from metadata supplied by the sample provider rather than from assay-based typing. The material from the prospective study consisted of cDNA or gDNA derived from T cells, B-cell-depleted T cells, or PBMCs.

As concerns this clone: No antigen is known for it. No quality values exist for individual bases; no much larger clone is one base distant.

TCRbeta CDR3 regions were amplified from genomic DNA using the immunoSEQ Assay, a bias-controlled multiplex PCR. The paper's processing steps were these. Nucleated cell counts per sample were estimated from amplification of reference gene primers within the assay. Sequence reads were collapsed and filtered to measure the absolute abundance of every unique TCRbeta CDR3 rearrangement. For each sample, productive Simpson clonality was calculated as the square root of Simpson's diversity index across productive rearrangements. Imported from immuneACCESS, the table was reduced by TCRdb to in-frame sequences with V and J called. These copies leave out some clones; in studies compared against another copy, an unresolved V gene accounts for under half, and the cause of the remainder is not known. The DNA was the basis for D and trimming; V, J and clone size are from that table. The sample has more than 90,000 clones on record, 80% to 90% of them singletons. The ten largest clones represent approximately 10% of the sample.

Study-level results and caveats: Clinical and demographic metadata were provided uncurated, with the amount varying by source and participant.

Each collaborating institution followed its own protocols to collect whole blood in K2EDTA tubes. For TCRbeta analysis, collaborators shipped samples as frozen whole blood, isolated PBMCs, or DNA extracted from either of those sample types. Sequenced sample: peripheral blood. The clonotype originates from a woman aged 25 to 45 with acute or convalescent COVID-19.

The CDR3 in this case is CASSVARGAGANVLTF. The sequenced DNA: TGTGCCAGCAGCGTAGCCAGGGGAGCTGGGGCCAACGTCCTGACTTTC. The sequence links TRBV9 to TRBJ2-6; a tentative D match to TRBD1 spans 6 bases. The V end loses 0 bases and the J end loses 2 bases, and a stretch of 9 bases separates them. Including the terminal cysteine and phenylalanine, the CDR3 comprises 16 residues. Solely the CDR3 DNA is kept, with 48 bases framed from the first base. CDR1 SGDLS and CDR2 YYNGEE were looked up in the germline V gene.